This T cell receptor beta chain was identified during a study of CXCR3-negative and CXCR3-positive naive CD8 T cells. Overall study findings and caveats: Both of the naive subsets showed about the same high diversity, but memory CD8+ cells had much less. Higher TRB CDR3 hydrophobicity marked CXCR3-positive naive cells relative to CXCR3-negative naive cells.

The study sorted every CD8+ T cell subset in triplicate at 250,000 to 300,000 cells each. All TRB cDNA libraries came from 5' RACE performed with UMI labels. From its re-call of the 5' RACE reads, TCRdb lists each CDR3 protein once, without DNA. This table holds roughly 60,000 distinct CDR3 sequences. Germline V gene sequence: CDR1 SGHDN, CDR2 FVKESK. The CDR3 has 12 residues. With respect to this clonotype: Its specificity is unknown.

The source of this sequence is a human donor in good health. Some clones in this sample may be carry-over from other donors' samples. The source material was naive CXCR3+ CD8+ T cells from blood. This sample's subset: CD45RO-CCR7+CD27+CD95- naive CD8+ T cells expressing CXCR3 (TNR3+). This rearrangement joins TRBV14 to TRBJ2-7. The CDR3 sequence: CASSQAWREQYF.